What follows are 5 T cell receptor beta chains derived from one specimen sequenced in a study of sequential checkpoint blockade in melanoma. The method was immunoSEQ multiplex PCR; TCRdb's version includes in-frame clones alone and lacks a portion of them. The sample holds around 9,000 clones; roughly 29% are singletons and the top ten take around a fifth. Treatment noted: randomized to nivolumab then ipilimumab (arm A) or the reverse (arm B). The input for sequencing was tumor tissue (inferred from file names), taken from a patient given nivolumab and ipilimumab in sequence. These receptor sequences come from a human donor with melanoma.

This clone came up a few times. The chain combines TRBV7-8 with TRBJ1-4, with a tentative D call TRBD1 (6 bases). Germline V gene sequence: CDR1 SGHVS, CDR2 FQNEAQ. The CDR3 is 13 residues long. The V end was cut by 5 bases, the J end by 7 bases, with 11 bases between. The CDR3 DNA sequence: TGTGCCAGCAGCCCGGAGGGGGTTGAAAAACTGTTTTTT. Translated, it gives CASSPEGVEKLFF. The full variable domain, its missing parts supplied by reference TRBV7-8 and TRBJ1-4, is GAGVSQSPRYKVAKRGQDVALRCDPISGHVSLFWYQQALGQGPEFLTYFQNEAQLDKSGLPSDRFFAERPEGSVSTLKIQRTQQEDSAVYLCASSPEGVEKLFFGSGTQLSVL.

The chain couples TRBV19 to TRBJ1-2; 8 bases are shared with TRBD1. There are 16 residues in the CDR3. Losses at the gene ends were 8 bases for V and 3 bases for J; bases not matched to a gene: 14. The germline gives CDR1 LNHDA, CDR2 SQIVND (reference sequence). CDR3 nucleotide sequence: TGTGCCAGTCGTCAAATAACAGGGGGATTACACTATGGCTACACCTTC. This encodes CASRQITGGLHYGYTF.

This chain connects TRBV5-1 to TRBJ2-7, with a tentative D call TRBD2 (6 bases). With 3 bases removed from V and 3 bases from J, the gap between germline ends came to 16 bases. The germline gives CDR1 SGHRS, CDR2 YFSETQ. There are 15 residues in the CDR3. The CDR3 DNA reads TGCGCCAGCAGCTCGGGGCCCGGGGGAAACTACGAGCAGTACTTC. Its translation is CASSSGPGGNYEQYF.

V usage is TRBV9 and J usage is TRBJ2-7; 8 bases align to TRBD2. The CDR3 totals 13 residues. The germline gives CDR1 SGDLS, CDR2 YYNGEE. The ends lost 7 bases at V and 9 bases at J; junction bases unmatched: 12. CDR3 sequence: CASGGTSFSPQYV. The DNA of the CDR3 is TGTGCCAGCGGGGGGACTAGTTTTTCTCCGCAGTACGTC.

The CDR3, as DNA: TGTGCCGCTCGGGACAGAAGAACCACTGGAAACACCATATATTTT. Its translation: CAARDRRTTGNTIYF. This chain joins TRBV28 and TRBJ1-3, with 7 nucleotides matching TRBD1. The length of the CDR3 is 15 residues. V dropped 11 bases and J dropped 2; count of bases not matched to a gene: 12. Germline CDR1 MDHEN, CDR2 SYDVKM.